One sample yielded the 10 T cell receptor beta chains listed below, sequenced in a study of cytomegalovirus exposure and HLA in healthy donors. Sequenced by immunoSEQ multiplex PCR; TCRdb stores in-frame clones only, minus some. Among about 150,000 clones listed, 70% to 90% were seen once. Input material: PBMCs. The source is a human donor in good health.

This clone was recorded many times. The CDR3 nucleotides read TGTGCCAGCAGTTTATGGGCGGGAGTTGGCACAGATACGCAGTATTTT. This gives the protein CASSLWAGVGTDTQYF. The chain links TRBV27 to TRBJ2-3, with 7 bases matching TRBD2. The germline gives CDR1 MNHEY, CDR2 SMNVEV (reference sequence). V was pared by 1 base and J by 1 base, with 5 bases of the junction left unmatched. The CDR3 loop spans 16 amino acids.

J is TRBJ2-7 and V is TRBV5-4, with 9 bases fitting TRBD2. CDR3 length: 16 amino acids. Germline assignment: CDR1 SGHNT and CDR2 YYREEE (reference sequence). V trimming: 0 bases; J trimming: 3 bases; junction bases outside the gene matches: 7. The DNA of the CDR3 is TGTGCCAGCAGCTTGGCCCCTAGCGGGGAATACTACGAGCAGTACTTC. This sequence encodes CASSLAPSGEYYEQYF.

V usage is TRBV15 and J usage is TRBJ1-5, with TRBD1 matching over 8 bases. Looked up from germline, CDR1 is LNHNV and CDR2 is YYDKDF (reference sequence). Germline trimming cut 3 bases from V and 5 bases from J; bases unmatched to any gene: 9. This CDR3 spans 16 amino acids. CDR3 in amino acids: CATSSPRQGRHQPQHF. In nucleotides, the CDR3 is TGTGCCACCAGCAGTCCCCGACAGGGGAGACATCAGCCCCAGCATTTT.

In DNA, the CDR3 is TGTGCCAGCAGCGCCCGACAACCTGGGGCCAACGTCCTGACTTTC. Its protein is CASSARQPGANVLTF. The rearrangement links TRBV7-9 to TRBJ2-6; D not certain. V lost 5 bases and J lost 2, with 10 bases in between. This CDR3 contains 15 residues. From germline, CDR1 is SEHNR and CDR2 FQNEAQ (reference sequence).

This clone was detected only a few times. V gene TRBV5-4 combines with J gene TRBJ1-4; 7 nucleotides agree with TRBD1. CDR1 is SGHNT and CDR2 is YYREEE in the germline V gene (reference sequence). V lost 4 bases to trimming and J lost 10 bases; unmatched junction nucleotides: 10. CDR3 length: 14 amino acids. The CDR3 here is CASSPGQQEGKLFF. The CDR3, as DNA: TGTGCCAGCAGCCCGGGACAGCAGGAGGGAAAACTGTTTTTT.

The chain uses TRBV27 and TRBJ2-3; D perhaps matches TRBD1 (5 bases). Trimming took off 3 bases at V and 0 bases at J, with 10 bases between the two ends. This CDR3 region has 15 residues. Germline V gene lookup returns CDR1 MNHEY and CDR2 SMNVEV (reference sequence). The CDR3 region is CASSFWGTSTDTQYF. The CDR3 DNA follows: TGTGCCAGCAGTTTTTGGGGCACGAGCACAGATACGCAGTATTTT.

V usage is TRBV9 and J usage is TRBJ1-3, with 7 bases identical to TRBD1. Trimming took 4 bases from V and 0 from J; bases not matched to a gene: 7. The CDR3 sequence is 16 residues long. The germline V gene has CDR1 SGDLS and CDR2 YYNGEE. The CDR3 bases are TGTGCCAGCAGCAGGTGGGGGACAGCCTCTGGAAACACCATATATTTT. Residues: CASSRWGTASGNTIYF.

V is TRBV5-1 and J is TRBJ2-1; unclear D gene. The CDR3 is made up of 13 amino acids. Germline V gene lookup returns CDR1 SGHRS and CDR2 YFSETQ. The ends were cut back, 4 bases at V and 0 bases at J, with 5 bases in the middle. Here the CDR3 DNA reads TGCGCCAGCAGCACAGACTCCTACAATGAGCAGTTCTTC. Amino acids: CASSTDSYNEQFF.

V and J are TRBV18 and TRBJ1-1; 7 nucleotides agree with TRBD1. V shed 6 bases, J shed 0 bases, and the junction held 7 bases outside the gene matches. The germline CDR1 and CDR2 sequences are KGHSH and LQKENI. The CDR3 sequence is 15 residues long. Here the CDR3 reads CASSSYRGMNTEAFF. CDR3 nucleotides: TGTGCCAGCTCTTCCTACAGGGGTATGAACACTGAAGCTTTCTTT.

This sequence joins TRBV18 and TRBJ1-6; 7 bases map to TRBD1. Germline V lookup: CDR1 KGHSH, CDR2 LQKENI. The CDR3 totals 14 residues. The V gene end was trimmed by 4 bases and the J gene end by 5 bases; junction bases not matched to a gene: 2. This CDR3 is CASSLTGDNSPLHF. The CDR3 DNA reads TGTGCCAGCTCACTCACAGGGGATAATTCACCCCTCCACTTT.